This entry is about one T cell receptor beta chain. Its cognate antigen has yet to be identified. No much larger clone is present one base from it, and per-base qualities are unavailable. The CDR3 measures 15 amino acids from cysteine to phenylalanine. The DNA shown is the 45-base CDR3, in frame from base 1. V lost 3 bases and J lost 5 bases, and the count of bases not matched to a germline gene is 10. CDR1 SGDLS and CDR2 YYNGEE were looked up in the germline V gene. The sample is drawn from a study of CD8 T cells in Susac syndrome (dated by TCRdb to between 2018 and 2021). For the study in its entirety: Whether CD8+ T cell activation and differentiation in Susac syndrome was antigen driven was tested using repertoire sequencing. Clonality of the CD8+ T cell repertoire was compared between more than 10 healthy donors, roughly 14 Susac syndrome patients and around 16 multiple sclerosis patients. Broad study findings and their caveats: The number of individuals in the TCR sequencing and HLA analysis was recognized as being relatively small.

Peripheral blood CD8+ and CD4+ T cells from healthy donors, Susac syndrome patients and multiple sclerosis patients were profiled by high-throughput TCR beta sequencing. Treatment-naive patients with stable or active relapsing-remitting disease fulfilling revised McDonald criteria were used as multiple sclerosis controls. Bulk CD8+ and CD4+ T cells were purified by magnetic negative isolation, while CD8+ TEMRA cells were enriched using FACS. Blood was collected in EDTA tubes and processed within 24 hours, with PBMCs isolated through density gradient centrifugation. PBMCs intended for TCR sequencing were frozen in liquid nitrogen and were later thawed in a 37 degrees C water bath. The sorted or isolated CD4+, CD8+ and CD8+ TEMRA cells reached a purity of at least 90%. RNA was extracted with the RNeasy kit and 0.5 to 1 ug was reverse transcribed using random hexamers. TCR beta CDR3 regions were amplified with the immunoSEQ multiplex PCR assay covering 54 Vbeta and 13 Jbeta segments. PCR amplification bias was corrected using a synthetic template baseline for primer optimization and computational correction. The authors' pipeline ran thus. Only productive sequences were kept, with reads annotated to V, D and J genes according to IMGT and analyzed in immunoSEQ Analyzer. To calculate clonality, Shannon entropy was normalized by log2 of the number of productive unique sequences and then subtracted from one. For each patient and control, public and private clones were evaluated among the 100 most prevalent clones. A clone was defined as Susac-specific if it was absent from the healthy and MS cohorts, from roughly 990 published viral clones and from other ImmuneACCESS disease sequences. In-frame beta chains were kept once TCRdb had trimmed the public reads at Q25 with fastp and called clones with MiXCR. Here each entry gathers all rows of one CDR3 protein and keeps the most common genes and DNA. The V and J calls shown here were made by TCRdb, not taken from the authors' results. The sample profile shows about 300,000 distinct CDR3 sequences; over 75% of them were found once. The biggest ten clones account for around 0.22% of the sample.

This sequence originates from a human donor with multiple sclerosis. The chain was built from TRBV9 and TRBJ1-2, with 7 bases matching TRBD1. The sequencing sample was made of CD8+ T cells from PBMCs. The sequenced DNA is TGTGCCAGCAGCGGACGACAGGGATCTGAGTATGGCTACACCTTC. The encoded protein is CASSGRQGSEYGYTF.